Sequencing of this T cell receptor beta chain was carried out in a study of CD8 T cells in Susac syndrome (dated by TCRdb to 2018 to 2020). Regarding the research as a whole: Whether CD8+ T cell activation and differentiation in Susac syndrome was antigen driven was tested using repertoire sequencing. Clonality of the CD8+ T cell repertoire was compared between more than 9 healthy donors, approximately 14 Susac syndrome patients and 15 or so multiple sclerosis patients. The investigation overall reported the following: The study acknowledged that relatively few individuals were included in the TCR sequencing and HLA analysis.

RNA was extracted using the RNeasy kit, and roughly 0.5 to 1 ug of the RNA was reverse transcribed with random hexamers. TCR beta CDR3 regions were amplified with the immunoSEQ multiplex PCR assay covering 54 Vbeta and 13 Jbeta segments. PCR amplification bias was corrected using a synthetic template baseline for primer optimization and computational correction. On the authors' methods: Reads were annotated to V, D and J genes according to IMGT and were analyzed with immunoSEQ Analyzer, with only productive sequences retained. Clonality was calculated as one minus the Shannon entropy normalized by log2 of the number of productive unique sequences. For each patient and control, public and private clones were evaluated among the 100 most prevalent clones. A clone was defined as Susac-specific if it was absent from the healthy and MS cohorts, from some 980 published viral clones and from other ImmuneACCESS disease sequences. TCRdb handled the public reads itself, with Q25 trimming in fastp and clone calling in MiXCR, and kept productive beta chains. Entries that share a CDR3 protein sequence are merged under the most common genes and DNA. The authors' filters were not applied to this entry. The sample contains 250,000 to 300,000 distinct CDR3 sequences, roughly 85% of them found a single time. The ten top clones hold 0.2% to 0.25% of the sample.

Peripheral blood CD8+ and CD4+ T cells from healthy donors, Susac syndrome patients and multiple sclerosis patients were profiled using high-throughput TCR beta sequencing. Treatment-naive patients with stable or active relapsing-remitting disease fulfilling revised McDonald criteria were used as multiple sclerosis controls. Bulk CD8+ and CD4+ T cells were purified by magnetic negative isolation, whereas CD8+ TEMRA cells were enriched by FACS. Blood was collected in EDTA tubes and processed within 24 hours, with PBMCs isolated through density gradient centrifugation. PBMCs destined for TCR sequencing were cryopreserved in liquid nitrogen and later thawed in a 37 °C water bath. The sorted or isolated CD4+, CD8+ and CD8+ TEMRA cells reached a purity of at least 90%. In the case of this clonotype: No cognate antigen has been identified for it. No base-level quality is on record; no much larger clone is a single base apart.

The germline V gene gives CDR1 as SGHTA and CDR2 as FQGTGA. There are 15 amino acids in the CDR3, from cysteine to phenylalanine inclusive. Only the CDR3 region is kept as DNA, spanning 45 bases read in frame from base 1. Trimming leaves V shorter by 5 bases and J shorter by 5 bases, with the junction holding 5 bases beyond the gene matches. The sequencing input was CD8+ T cells from PBMCs. The clonotype originates from a human donor with multiple sclerosis. The chain uses TRBV7-3 and TRBJ2-5; 13 central bases correspond to TRBD2. The CDR3 reads CASSRGLAGRETQYF. The nucleotides read TGTGCCAGCAGCCGGGGACTAGCGGGAAGGGAGACCCAGTACTTC. The CDR3, completed at both ends by the reference TRBV7-3 and TRBJ2-5 genes, gives the full variable domain GAGVSQTPSNKVTEKGKYVELRCDPISGHTALYWYRQSLGQGPEFLIYFQGTGAADDSGLPNDRFFAVRPEGSVSTLKIQRTERGDSAVYLCASSRGLAGRETQYFGPGTRLLVL.